This section outlines one T cell receptor beta chain sequence together with its context. There is no known antigen for this receptor. Nothing much larger sits one base from this clone, and base qualities are not available. The data were obtained in a study of blood T cell repertoires in COVID-19 (TCRdb year 2020). In terms of the full investigation: The collaborator samples originated in the United States, Italy and Spain and spanned the acute and convalescent phases of COVID-19. The material from the prospective study consisted of cDNA or gDNA derived from T cells, B-cell-depleted T cells, or PBMCs. The dataset comprised deeply sampled blood TCRbeta repertoires from subjects exposed to, actively infected with, or recovered from COVID-19. The repertoires were made available in a free public database intended to serve as a resource for research on the immune response to SARS-CoV-2. Samples came from the ongoing ImmuneRACE study (first 160 participants) plus 1,254 subjects from 6 global collaborators. Nearly every sample came with metadata listing a de-identified subject ID, COVID-19 status, age in years and sex. Where HLA class I and class II types were available, the types were taken from metadata supplied by the sample provider, not from assay-based typing. Study-wide conclusions, independent of this receptor: The quantity of clinical and demographic metadata differed by source and by participant and was supplied without curation.

Reading the germline V gene (reference sequence) gives CDR1 LNHDA and CDR2 SQIVND. V is pared back by 7 bases and J by 1 base, with 13 bases lying between the germline termini. The CDR3 measures 14 amino acids from cysteine to phenylalanine. The only DNA kept is the CDR3, 42 bases in frame from the first base. TCRbeta CDR3 regions were amplified from genomic DNA by means of the immunoSEQ Assay, a bias-controlled multiplex PCR. On the study's bioinformatics: Nucleated cell counts per sample were estimated from amplification of reference gene primers within the assay. To quantify the absolute abundance of each unique TCRbeta CDR3 rearrangement, sequence reads were collapsed and filtered. For each sample, productive Simpson clonality was calculated as the square root of Simpson's diversity index across productive rearrangements. TCRdb retrieved this table from immuneACCESS and kept in-frame rearrangements only. Not all clones are present; in checked studies, unresolved V genes account for under half, and no reason is known for the remainder. V and J calls and clone size are those listed in that table; D and trimming were worked out from the DNA. This sample comprises around 120,000 clones, almost 70% of them detected only once. In total, the top ten clones hold roughly 2% of the sample.

Each collaborating institution followed its own protocols to collect whole blood in K2EDTA tubes. For TCRbeta analysis, collaborator samples were shipped as frozen whole blood, as isolated PBMCs, or as DNA extracted from either sample type. The rearrangement joined TRBV19 to TRBJ1-1, with TRBD1 perhaps the D gene, on 5 matching bases. The clonotype originates from a woman aged 70-85 years with acute or convalescent COVID-19. Sequencing was done on a sample of peripheral blood. The nucleotide sequence reads as follows: TGTGCCAGTATGGAGGGGCAACGGAACACTGAAGCTTTCTTT. This encodes CASMEGQRNTEAFF.